Following are 21 T cell receptor beta chains from one sample sequenced in a study of blood T cells in healthy people across ages. The authors ran a second PCR of about 6 to 12 cycles using a sample-barcoded 5' primer and a J-beta primer mix. Each CDR3 protein is one row after TCRdb ran MiXCR on the 5' RACE reads. The profile shows about a million distinct CDR3 sequences, about 51% of them singletons. Source material: blood. The source of these receptors is a woman aged 55-70 years in good health.

This chain connects TRBV12-3 or TRBV12-4 to TRBJ2-7; TRBD1 matches 11 bases. CDR3 length: 11 amino acids. The V segment lost 11 bases and the J segment 9 bases; nucleotides outside the gene matches: 6. This CDR3 is CAAGTGGVQYF. The CDR3 coding sequence is TGTGCCGCCGGGACAGGGGGTGTGCAGTACTTC.

The V and J genes are TRBV13 and TRBJ2-5; D assignment may be TRBD1 or TRBD2 (5 bases each). The DNA end is more similar to TRBJ2-7, so the J call may be wrong. There are 14 residues in the CDR3. CDR1 and CDR2 from the germline V gene are PRHDT and FYEKMQ (reference sequence). The CDR3 reads CASSLGRRKDEQYF. The CDR3 region has the DNA TGTGCCAGCAGCTTGGGACGGCGAAAGGACGAGCAGTACTTC.

The genes are TRBV9 and TRBJ1-2; 7 bases fit TRBD1. Germline CDR1 reads SGDLS; CDR2 reads YYNGEE. V gave up 3 bases and J gave up 2 bases; unmatched junction bases: 16. CDR3 length: 18 amino acids. This CDR3 is CASSASRDRGVDNYGYTF. As DNA, the CDR3 is TGTGCCAGCAGCGCGTCCCGGGACAGAGGGGTGGACAACTATGGCTACACCTTC.

The gene calls are TRBV9 and TRBJ1-1; D is uncertain. V was cut by 1 base and J by 1 base, with 8 bases left in between. CDR3 length: 14 residues. Germline values: CDR1 SGDLS, CDR2 YYNGEE. CDR3 bases: TGTGCCAGCAGCGTATCCAGCGAGAACACTGAAGCTTTCTTT. Amino acids: CASSVSSENTEAFF.

The genes are TRBV29-1 and TRBJ1-4; 7 bases agree with TRBD1. CDR3 length: 14 amino acids. Germline values: CDR1 SQVTM, CDR2 ANQGSEA. V dropped 5 bases and J dropped 8; count of bases not matched to a gene: 11. CDR3 sequence: CSVSVAGGGEKLFF. The CDR3, as DNA: TGCAGCGTTTCCGTGGCAGGGGGAGGAGAAAAACTGTTTTTT.

The chain is built from TRBV10-3 and TRBJ2-7; D is undetermined. The germline V gene has CDR1 ENHRY and CDR2 SYGVKD. Trimming cost V 10 bases and J 4 bases, with 11 bases left between them. The CDR3 is 11 residues long. The CDR3 sequence is CASGWYYEQYF. In DNA, the CDR3 is TGTGCCAGCGGTTGGTATTACGAGCAGTACTTC.

V is TRBV25-1 and J is TRBJ1-4, with D possibly being TRBD1 (5 bases). V was clipped by 6 bases and J by 8 bases, with 13 bases between them. Germline-derived CDR1 and CDR2 are MGHDK and SYGVNS. This CDR3 is built from 13 residues. CDR3 region: CASSRDSGEKLFF. In DNA form, the CDR3 reads TGTGCCAGCAGCCGGGACTCAGGCGAAAAACTGTTTTTT. Using reference TRBV25-1 and TRBJ1-4 for the parts outside the CDR3, the full variable domain is EADIYQTPRYLVIGTGKKITLECSQTMGHDKMYWYQQDPGMELHLIHYSYGVNSTEKGDLSSESTVSRIRTEHFPLTLESARPSHTSQYLCASSRDSGEKLFFGSGTQLSVL.

V and J are TRBV7-2 and TRBJ1-5; 7 bases line up with TRBD1. The J segment lost 6 bases and the V segment lost 7 bases, leaving 6 bases of the junction unmatched. The CDR3 consists of 13 residues. CDR1 is SGHTA, CDR2 FQGNSA, per germline. The CDR3 nucleotides are TGTGCCAGCAAGCAGGGGGGAGGTCAGCCCCAGCATTTT. Translating gives CASKQGGGQPQHF.

CDR3 nucleotide sequence: TGTGCCAGCAACGACAGGTCCCGTGATACGCAGTATTTT. It specifies CASNDRSRDTQYF. The V and J genes are TRBV6-9 and TRBJ2-3, with D possibly TRBD1 on 6 matching bases. Trimming took off 7 bases at V and 6 bases at J, with 14 bases between the two ends. Germline lookup yields CDR1 MNHGY and CDR2 SVAAGI. This CDR3 comprises 13 residues.

This clonotype was seen a few times. The chain joins TRBV29-1 to TRBJ2-1; 9 bases are shared with TRBD1. The germline V gene encodes CDR1 SQVTM and CDR2 ANQGSEA. The J segment lost 4 bases and the V segment lost 7 bases, leaving 11 bases of the junction unmatched. CDR3 size: 15 residues. Here the CDR3 DNA reads TGCAGCGCGCCTCCTGACAGGGGGATGTACAATGAGCAGTTCTTC. Its protein product is CSAPPDRGMYNEQFF.

The chain carries TRBV6-2 or TRBV6-3 and TRBJ2-1; D not certain. CDR1 MNHEY and CDR2 SVGEGT come from the germline V gene. Between the trimmed V and J ends, which lost 7 bases and 8 bases, there was a span of 21 bases. The CDR3 is made up of 15 amino acids. Here the CDR3 reads CASTMKSTNIDEQFF. The CDR3 coding sequence is TGTGCCAGCACTATGAAGTCTACGAATATCGATGAGCAGTTCTTC.

This clonotype was seen only a few times. In DNA, the CDR3 is TGTGCCAGCAGCCAGAGGCTGGGTAGCGAGACCCAGTACTTC. Residues: CASSQRLGSETQYF. This chain links TRBV7-2 with TRBJ2-5, with unresolved D. The CDR3 is 14 amino acids. Germline assignment: CDR1 SGHTA and CDR2 FQGNSA. Trimming shortened V by 5 bases and J by 5 bases, and 15 bases separated the two germline ends.

Written as DNA, the CDR3 is TGTGCCAGCAGCCGACGGACAGGCATCTACGAGCAGTACTTC. Residues: CASSRRTGIYEQYF. The J gene is TRBJ2-7, the V gene TRBV11-2; 7 bases agree with TRBD1. The V gene end was trimmed by 5 bases and the J gene end by 3 bases; junction bases not matched to a gene: 7. The CDR3 has 14 amino acids. CDR1 and CDR2 (germline): SGHAT, FQNNGV.

This chain uses TRBV2 with TRBJ1-2; D may be TRBD1 (6 bases). The CDR3 loop spans 12 amino acids. V gave up 8 bases and J gave up 2 bases, with 9 bases separating them. CDR1 SNHLY and CDR2 FYNNEI come from the germline V gene. In DNA form, the CDR3 reads TGTGCCAGCGTTAGGGGGAACTATGGCTACACCTTC. The encoded protein is CASVRGNYGYTF.

This clonotype was recorded a few times. The chain uses TRBV20-1 and TRBJ1-2; D perhaps matches TRBD1 (5 bases). CDR3 length equals 13 residues. CDR1 and CDR2 (germline): DFQATT, SNEGSKA (reference sequence). Trimming shortened V by 2 bases and J by 3 bases, and 10 bases separated the two germline ends. The CDR3 DNA sequence: TGCAGTGCTAGAAGGGGCGGGGACTATGGCTACACCTTC. Residues: CSARRGGDYGYTF.

J is TRBJ2-5 and V is TRBV20-1; maybe TRBD2 (5 bases). The germline CDR1 and CDR2 sequences are DFQATT and SNEGSKA (reference sequence). This CDR3 spans 16 amino acids. Trimming took off 0 bases at V and 5 bases at J, with 19 bases between the two ends. CDR3 coding DNA: TGCAGTGCTAGAGATCGCCCACTAGGGAGAGGGGAGACCCAGTACTTC. Its protein product is CSARDRPLGRGETQYF.

This clonotype has only a few counts. The chain is built from TRBV21-1 and TRBJ2-4; whether TRBD2, the table's D call, matches the DNA was not checked. TRBV21-1 is tagged as a pseudogene. This CDR3 spans 18 amino acids. Written as DNA, the CDR3 is TGTGCCAGCAGCAAACCCTCCGCAAGGGTAATAGCCAAAAACATTCAGTACTTC. It yields the protein CASSKPSARVIAKNIQYF.

The rearrangement links TRBV18 to TRBJ2-6, with 7 bases fitting TRBD1. Unmatched junction bases numbered 7, after V lost 2 bases and J lost 0 bases. Germline CDR1 reads KGHSH; CDR2 reads LQKENI. The CDR3 length is 18 residues. The CDR3 loop is CASSPRQGRRSGANVLTF. The DNA of the CDR3 is TGTGCCAGCTCACCAAGACAGGGTAGGCGCTCTGGGGCCAACGTCCTGACTTTC.

This rearrangement joins TRBV27 to TRBJ2-3; possible D gene TRBD2, 5 bases. V was trimmed by 8 bases and J by 5 bases, leaving 17 bases between them. The CDR3 has 14 amino acids. The germline CDR1 and CDR2 sequences are MNHEY and SMNVEV (reference sequence). The CDR3: CASRKWERIDTQYF. In DNA, the CDR3 is TGTGCCAGCCGTAAATGGGAGCGAATAGATACGCAGTATTTT.

The gene calls are TRBV4-3 and TRBJ1-1, with 8 bases aligning to TRBD1. With 1 base clipped from V and 1 base from J, the junction kept 5 bases outside the gene matches. The CDR3 has 16 residues. Germline V gene lookup returns CDR1 LGHNA and CDR2 YSLEER. The CDR3 DNA reads as TGCGCCAGCAGCCAAGCCCTACAGGGGGAGAACACTGAAGCTTTCTTT. This translates into CASSQALQGENTEAFF.

The chain recombines TRBV21-1 with TRBJ2-5; the table's TRBD1 call for D was not verified on the DNA. TRBV21-1 has pseudogene status. The CDR3 consists of 18 residues. The CDR3 coding sequence is TGTGCCAGCAGCACCACGCCCCCCCTCTTCGCGGGCCAAGAGACCCAGTACTTC. Translated, it gives CASSTTPPLFAGQETQYF.